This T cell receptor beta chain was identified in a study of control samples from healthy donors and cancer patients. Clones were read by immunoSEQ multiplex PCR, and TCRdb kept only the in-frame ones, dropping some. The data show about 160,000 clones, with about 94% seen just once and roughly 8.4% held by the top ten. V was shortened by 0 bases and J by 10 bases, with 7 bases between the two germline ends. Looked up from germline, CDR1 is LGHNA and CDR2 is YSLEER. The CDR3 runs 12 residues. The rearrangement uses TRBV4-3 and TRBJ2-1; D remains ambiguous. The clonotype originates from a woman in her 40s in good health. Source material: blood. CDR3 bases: TGCGCCAGCAGCCAAGATCGAGCAGAGCAGTTCTTC. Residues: CASSQDRAEQFF.